A selection of T cell receptor beta chains follows, all from one sample in a study of cytomegalovirus exposure and HLA in healthy donors. Generated by immunoSEQ multiplex PCR, the TCRdb table keeps only in-frame clones and is missing some. The sample yields under 200,000 clones, just under 90% seen once. The specimen sequenced was PBMCs. The receptor set was obtained from a man aged 18 to 29 in good health and CMV-seropositive. CDR3s include the opening cysteine and the closing phenylalanine or tryptophan. The D gene is left open where the match is weak. Only some rows state a clone size, as once, few, many or a class for expanded clones.

j_call: TRBJ1-5; d_call: NA; clone_size: NA; v_call: TRBV28; cdr3_nt: TGTGCCAGCAGTTTCCTATACAGGGTCAATCAGCCCCAGCATTTT; cdr3_aa: CASSFLYRVNQPQHF
j_call: TRBJ2-1; d_call: NA; clone_size: NA; v_call: TRBV5-4; cdr3_nt: TGTGCCAGCAGCAACAACATAGCGGAGATTAGCTCCTACAATGAGCAGTTCTTC; cdr3_aa: CASSNNIAEISSYNEQFF
j_call: TRBJ1-5; d_call: NA; clone_size: once; v_call: TRBV18; cdr3_nt: TGTGCCAGCTCACCCTCGGGGGACAATCAGCCCCAGCATTTT; cdr3_aa: CASSPSGDNQPQHF
j_call: TRBJ2-7; d_call: TRBD1; clone_size: NA; v_call: TRBV10-2; cdr3_nt: TGCGCCAGCAGTGAGTACGACAGGGACGGGCAGTACTTC; cdr3_aa: CASSEYDRDGQYF
j_call: TRBJ2-6; d_call: NA; clone_size: NA; v_call: TRBV19; cdr3_nt: TGTGCCAGTAGTATATGGAAAAAAGCGCCTGGGGCCAACGTCCTGACTTTC; cdr3_aa: CASSIWKKAPGANVLTF
j_call: TRBJ2-1; d_call: NA; clone_size: once; v_call: TRBV5-6; cdr3_nt: TGTGCCAGCAGCTTGGCCCTAGACTACAATGAGCAGTTCTTC; cdr3_aa: CASSLALDYNEQFF
j_call: TRBJ2-3; d_call: TRBD1; clone_size: NA; v_call: TRBV11-1; cdr3_nt: TGTGCCAGCAGCCGACAGGGTTTACCAGATACGCAGTATTTT; cdr3_aa: CASSRQGLPDTQYF
j_call: TRBJ1-2; d_call: NA; clone_size: NA; v_call: TRBV9; cdr3_nt: TGTGCCAGCAGCGTAGCATCTGCGACAGATAGGTATGGCTACACCTTC; cdr3_aa: CASSVASATDRYGYTF
j_call: TRBJ2-7; d_call: TRBD2; clone_size: NA; v_call: TRBV7-3; cdr3_nt: TGTGCCAGCAGCACTACTAGCGGGAGCTCCTACGAGCAGTACTTC; cdr3_aa: CASSTTSGSSYEQYF
j_call: TRBJ2-5; d_call: NA; clone_size: NA; v_call: TRBV7-3; cdr3_nt: TGTGCCAGCAGCCCCGGGGCGGGGGAGACCCAGTACTTC; cdr3_aa: CASSPGAGETQYF
j_call: TRBJ1-3; d_call: TRBD1; clone_size: once; v_call: TRBV5-1; cdr3_nt: TGCGCCAGCAGCGTGGGACAGGTCGGATCTGGAAACACCATATATTTT; cdr3_aa: CASSVGQVGSGNTIYF
j_call: TRBJ2-7; d_call: TRBD1; clone_size: NA; v_call: TRBV28; cdr3_nt: TGTGCCAGCAGTTCGACCGCGGACAGGGTCGACGAGCAGTACTTC; cdr3_aa: CASSSTADRVDEQYF
j_call: TRBJ2-7; d_call: TRBD2; clone_size: NA; v_call: TRBV25-1; cdr3_nt: TGTGCCAGCCGGGGGGGGTTTGGCTCCTACGAGCAGTACTTC; cdr3_aa: CASRGGFGSYEQYF
j_call: TRBJ2-4; d_call: NA; clone_size: NA; v_call: TRBV18; cdr3_nt: TGTGCCACCTTACCATTGACAGACGACTTTAGAGAAATTCAGTACTTC; cdr3_aa: CATLPLTDDFREIQYF
j_call: TRBJ2-2; d_call: TRBD2; clone_size: NA; v_call: TRBV2; cdr3_nt: TGTGCCAGCTGCGCCGGGGGGGTGGAGAACACCGGGGAGCTGTTTTTT; cdr3_aa: CASCAGGVENTGELFF
j_call: TRBJ2-1; d_call: TRBD2; clone_size: NA; v_call: TRBV5-1; cdr3_nt: TGCGCCAGCAGCCGATCGGGAGGGAGGAGCAATGAGCAGTTCTTC; cdr3_aa: CASSRSGGRSNEQFF
j_call: TRBJ2-2; d_call: TRBD2; clone_size: NA; v_call: TRBV9; cdr3_nt: TGTGCCAGCAGCGTAGGCGGGAGGGACACCGGGGAGCTGTTTTTT; cdr3_aa: CASSVGGRDTGELFF
j_call: TRBJ2-7; d_call: NA; clone_size: NA; v_call: TRBV14; cdr3_nt: TGTGCCAGCAGCCAGTTCTCAGGGAACCCCGAGCAGTACTTC; cdr3_aa: CASSQFSGNPEQYF
j_call: TRBJ1-5; d_call: NA; clone_size: NA; v_call: TRBV19; cdr3_nt: TGTGCCAGTAGGGAGGTTAGCAATCAGCCCCAGCATTTT; cdr3_aa: CASREVSNQPQHF
j_call: TRBJ1-1; d_call: NA; clone_size: NA; v_call: TRBV7-9; cdr3_nt: TGTGCCAGCAGCTTAGAAATGCGGGGCACTGAAGCTTTCTTT; cdr3_aa: CASSLEMRGTEAFF
j_call: TRBJ1-5; d_call: NA; clone_size: NA; v_call: TRBV6-4; cdr3_nt: TGTGCCAGCAGTGAAAGCATCAATCAGCCCCAGCATTTT; cdr3_aa: CASSESINQPQHF
j_call: TRBJ1-4; d_call: NA; clone_size: NA; v_call: TRBV5-8; cdr3_nt: TGTGCCAGCAGCTTGGGACCCAATAGCGAAAAACTGTTTTTT; cdr3_aa: CASSLGPNSEKLFF
j_call: TRBJ1-1; d_call: TRBD1; clone_size: NA; v_call: TRBV7-9; cdr3_nt: TGTGCCAGCAGCCCTCGCCCGGACAGGGGGGACCCTCGAGCTTTCTTT; cdr3_aa: CASSPRPDRGDPRAFF
j_call: TRBJ2-7; d_call: TRBD1; clone_size: NA; v_call: TRBV5-5; cdr3_nt: TGTGCCAGCAGCTTCGACAGGGGTTCCTACGAGCAGTACTTC; cdr3_aa: CASSFDRGSYEQYF
j_call: TRBJ2-7; d_call: NA; clone_size: NA; v_call: TRBV14; cdr3_nt: TGTGCCAGCAGGGCTAGTGGGTCGTACGAGCAGTACTTC; cdr3_aa: CASRASGSYEQYF
j_call: TRBJ2-5; d_call: TRBD1; clone_size: NA; v_call: TRBV2; cdr3_nt: TGTGCCAGCGGACGCCCTAGTCCCGGGACAGGGGGAGCGGAGGAGACCCAGTACTTC; cdr3_aa: CASGRPSPGTGGAEETQYF
j_call: TRBJ2-2; d_call: NA; clone_size: NA; v_call: TRBV7-2; cdr3_nt: TGTGCCAGCAGCTTAGTAGCCGGTGATATTAACACCGGGGAGCTGTTTTTT; cdr3_aa: CASSLVAGDINTGELFF
j_call: TRBJ2-2; d_call: NA; clone_size: NA; v_call: TRBV6-6; cdr3_nt: TGTGCCAGCACCTCCGGGACAATCACCGGGGAGCTGTTTTTT; cdr3_aa: CASTSGTITGELFF
j_call: TRBJ2-7; d_call: NA; clone_size: once; v_call: TRBV10-3; cdr3_nt: TGTGCCATCAGAGGAGAGGGTAGTTCCTACGAGCAGTACTTC; cdr3_aa: CAIRGEGSSYEQYF
j_call: TRBJ2-1; d_call: NA; clone_size: NA; v_call: TRBV7-9; cdr3_nt: TGTGCCAGCAGCACAGGGTCCACATACAATGAGCAGTTCTTC; cdr3_aa: CASSTGSTYNEQFF
j_call: TRBJ2-7; d_call: NA; clone_size: NA; v_call: TRBV27; cdr3_nt: TGTGCCAGCAGTTTAGCAGGGGCAACCTACGAGCAGTACTTC; cdr3_aa: CASSLAGATYEQYF
j_call: TRBJ2-6; d_call: NA; clone_size: NA; v_call: TRBV10-3; cdr3_nt: TGTGCCATCAGAGGACAGCTTGGGGCCAACGTCCTGACTTTC; cdr3_aa: CAIRGQLGANVLTF
j_call: TRBJ2-2; d_call: NA; clone_size: NA; v_call: TRBV21-1; cdr3_nt: TGTGCCAGCAGCAAAGAAAGTGGGTTAACAGGGAGGGACACCGGGGAGCTGTTTTTT; cdr3_aa: CASSKESGLTGRDTGELFF
j_call: TRBJ2-7; d_call: TRBD1; clone_size: NA; v_call: TRBV28; cdr3_nt: TGTGCCAGCAGTTTACAGGGGACAGACCGCTACGAGCAGTACTTC; cdr3_aa: CASSLQGTDRYEQYF
j_call: TRBJ2-7; d_call: TRBD2; clone_size: NA; v_call: TRBV7-2; cdr3_nt: TGTGCCAGCAGCTTAGTTGCGGGAGGGAACGAGCAGTACTTC; cdr3_aa: CASSLVAGGNEQYF
j_call: TRBJ2-1; d_call: NA; clone_size: NA; v_call: TRBV5-3; cdr3_nt: TGTGCCAGAAGCCTCGTCGATGAGCAGTTCTTC; cdr3_aa: CARSLVDEQFF
j_call: TRBJ1-5; d_call: TRBD1; clone_size: NA; v_call: TRBV7-9; cdr3_nt: TGTGCCAGCAGCCTGACAGGGATTAATCAGCCCCAGCATTTT; cdr3_aa: CASSLTGINQPQHF
j_call: TRBJ1-5; d_call: TRBD1; clone_size: NA; v_call: TRBV5-1; cdr3_nt: TGCGCCAGCAGCTTGGGACAGGGAGAGCCCCAGCATTTT; cdr3_aa: CASSLGQGEPQHF
j_call: TRBJ1-2; d_call: TRBD1; clone_size: NA; v_call: TRBV25-1; cdr3_nt: TGTGCCAGCAGCGTCGGGGACAGGGGACATGGCTACACCTTC; cdr3_aa: CASSVGDRGHGYTF
j_call: TRBJ1-1; d_call: NA; clone_size: few; v_call: TRBV18; cdr3_nt: TGTGCCAGCTCACCAGCAACAGCCCTAACCACTGAAGCTTTCTTT; cdr3_aa: CASSPATALTTEAFF
j_call: TRBJ2-7; d_call: TRBD1; clone_size: NA; v_call: TRBV29-1; cdr3_nt: TGCAGCGTTGAAGGATCCGGGACAGGTTACGAGCAGTACTTC; cdr3_aa: CSVEGSGTGYEQYF
j_call: TRBJ2-1; d_call: TRBD1; clone_size: once; v_call: TRBV7-7; cdr3_nt: TGTGCTAGCAGCTCTGACAGGGGGGGATACAATGAGCAGTTCTTC; cdr3_aa: CASSSDRGGYNEQFF
j_call: TRBJ1-1; d_call: NA; clone_size: NA; v_call: TRBV10-3; cdr3_nt: TGTGCCATCAGGGGGGGACTCAAGAACACTGAAGCTTTCTTT; cdr3_aa: CAIRGGLKNTEAFF
j_call: TRBJ1-1; d_call: NA; clone_size: NA; v_call: TRBV5-8; cdr3_nt: TGTGCCAGCAGCCCTCTCCGTGTGAACACTGAAGCTTTCTTT; cdr3_aa: CASSPLRVNTEAFF
j_call: TRBJ2-7; d_call: NA; clone_size: NA; v_call: TRBV5-6; cdr3_nt: TGTGCCAGCAGCGCCACCGAACTAGTTCCCGAGCAGTACTTC; cdr3_aa: CASSATELVPEQYF
j_call: TRBJ1-2; d_call: TRBD1; clone_size: once; v_call: TRBV29-1; cdr3_nt: TGCAGCGCCACGACAGGGCCCTATGGCTACACCTTC; cdr3_aa: CSATTGPYGYTF
j_call: TRBJ1-3; d_call: TRBD1; clone_size: NA; v_call: TRBV6-5; cdr3_nt: TGTGCCAGCAGTTACTCGGCACAGGGGACTGGAAACACCATATATTTT; cdr3_aa: CASSYSAQGTGNTIYF
j_call: TRBJ1-2; d_call: NA; clone_size: NA; v_call: TRBV10-3; cdr3_nt: TGTGCCATCAGTGATACTAGCTTGATAGGGGCTTATGGCTATGGCTACACCTTC; cdr3_aa: CAISDTSLIGAYGYGYTF
j_call: TRBJ1-1; d_call: TRBD1; clone_size: NA; v_call: TRBV30; cdr3_nt: TGTGCCTGGAGCACACAGGGGGACACTGAAGCTTTCTTT; cdr3_aa: CAWSTQGDTEAFF
j_call: TRBJ1-2; d_call: TRBD1; clone_size: NA; v_call: TRBV6-5; cdr3_nt: TGTGCCAGCAGCGACCCAGGGGGCGTTCATGGCTACACCTTC; cdr3_aa: CASSDPGGVHGYTF
j_call: TRBJ2-3; d_call: NA; clone_size: NA; v_call: TRBV18; cdr3_nt: TGTGCCAGCTCACCACCGGGGCGCACAGATACGCAGTATTTT; cdr3_aa: CASSPPGRTDTQYF